Given below is one T cell receptor (beta chain) in context. This entry comes from a study of cytomegalovirus exposure and HLA in healthy donors. Amplification used 60 Vbeta primers and 13 Jbeta primers. Generated by immunoSEQ multiplex PCR, the TCRdb table keeps only in-frame clones and is missing some. This table has about 190,000 clones, 80% to 90% appearing once. Germline V lookup: CDR1 LGHNA, CDR2 YNFKEQ. The trim removed 4 bases at V and 5 bases at J, leaving 7 bases unmatched. This CDR3 is built from 15 residues. The J gene is TRBJ1-4, the V gene TRBV4-2; 7 bases map to TRBD1. Sample: PBMCs. This receptor was taken from a man younger than 40 in good health and CMV-seronegative. As DNA, the CDR3 is TGTGCCAGCAGCCTCGCAGACAGGGACAATGAAAAACTGTTTTTT. Translation: CASSLADRDNEKLFF.